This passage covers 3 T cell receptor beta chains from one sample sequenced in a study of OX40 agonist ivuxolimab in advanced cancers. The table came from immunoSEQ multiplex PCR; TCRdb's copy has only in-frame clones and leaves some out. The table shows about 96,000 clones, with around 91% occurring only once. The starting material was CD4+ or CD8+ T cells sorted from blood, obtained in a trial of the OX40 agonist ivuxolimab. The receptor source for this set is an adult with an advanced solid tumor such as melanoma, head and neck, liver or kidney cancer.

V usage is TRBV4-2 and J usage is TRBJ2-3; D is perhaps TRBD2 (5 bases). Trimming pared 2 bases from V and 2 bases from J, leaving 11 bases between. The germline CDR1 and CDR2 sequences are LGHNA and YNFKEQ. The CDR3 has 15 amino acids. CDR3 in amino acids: CASSQSGSDTDTQYF. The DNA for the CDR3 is TGTGCCAGCAGCCAAAGTGGTAGCGACACAGATACGCAGTATTTT.

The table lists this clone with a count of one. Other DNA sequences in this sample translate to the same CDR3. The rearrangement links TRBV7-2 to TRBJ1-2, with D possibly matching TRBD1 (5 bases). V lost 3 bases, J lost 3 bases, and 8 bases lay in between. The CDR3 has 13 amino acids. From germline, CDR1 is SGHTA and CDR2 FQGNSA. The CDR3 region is CASSLGRDYGYTF. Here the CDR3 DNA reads TGTGCCAGCAGCTTGGGCAGGGACTATGGCTACACCTTC.

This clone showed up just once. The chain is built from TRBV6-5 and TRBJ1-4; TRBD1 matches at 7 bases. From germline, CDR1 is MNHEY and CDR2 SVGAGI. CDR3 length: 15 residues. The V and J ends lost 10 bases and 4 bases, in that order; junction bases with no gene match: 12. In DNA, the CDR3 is TGTGCCATCATAATATGCGGGACAGATAATGAAAAACTGTTTTTT. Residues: CAIIICGTDNEKLFF.